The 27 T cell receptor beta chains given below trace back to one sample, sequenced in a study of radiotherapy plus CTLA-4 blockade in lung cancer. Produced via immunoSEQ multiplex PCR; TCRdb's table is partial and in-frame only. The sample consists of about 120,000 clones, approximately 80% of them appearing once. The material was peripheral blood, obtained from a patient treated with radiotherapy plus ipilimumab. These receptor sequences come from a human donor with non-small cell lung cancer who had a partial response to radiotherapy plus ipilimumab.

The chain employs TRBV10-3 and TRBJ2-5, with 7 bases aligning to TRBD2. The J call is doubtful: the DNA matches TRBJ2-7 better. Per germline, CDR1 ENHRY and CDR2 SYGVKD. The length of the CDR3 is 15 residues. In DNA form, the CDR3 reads TGTGCCATCAGAGCAGGAAGCGGGGATTCCTACGAGCAGTACTTC. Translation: CAIRAGSGDSYEQYF.

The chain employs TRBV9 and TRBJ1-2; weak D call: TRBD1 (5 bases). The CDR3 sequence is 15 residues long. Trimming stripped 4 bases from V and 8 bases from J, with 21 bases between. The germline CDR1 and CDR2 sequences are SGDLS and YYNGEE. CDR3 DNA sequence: TGTGCCAGCAGCCCACACCAGTCGGGGGTAGGAGGCTACACCTTC. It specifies CASSPHQSGVGGYTF.

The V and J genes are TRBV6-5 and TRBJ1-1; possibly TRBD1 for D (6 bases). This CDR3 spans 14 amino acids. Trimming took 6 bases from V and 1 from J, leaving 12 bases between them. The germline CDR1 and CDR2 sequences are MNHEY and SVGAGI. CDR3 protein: CASSKTGQNTEAFF. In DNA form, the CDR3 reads TGTGCCAGCAGCAAAACAGGGCAGAACACTGAAGCTTTCTTT.

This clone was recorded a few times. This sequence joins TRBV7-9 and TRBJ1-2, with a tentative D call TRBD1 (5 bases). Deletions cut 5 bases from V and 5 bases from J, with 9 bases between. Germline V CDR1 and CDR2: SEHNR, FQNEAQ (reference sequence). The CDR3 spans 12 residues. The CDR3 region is CASSSGAYGYTF. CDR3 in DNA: TGTGCCAGCAGCAGTGGGGCGTATGGCTACACCTTC.

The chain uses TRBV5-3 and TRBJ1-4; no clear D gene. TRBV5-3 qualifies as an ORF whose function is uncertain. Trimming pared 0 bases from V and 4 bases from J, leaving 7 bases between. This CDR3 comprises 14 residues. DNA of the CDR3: TGTGCCAGAAGCTTGGCCTATATTAATGAAAAACTGTTTTTT. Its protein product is CARSLAYINEKLFF.

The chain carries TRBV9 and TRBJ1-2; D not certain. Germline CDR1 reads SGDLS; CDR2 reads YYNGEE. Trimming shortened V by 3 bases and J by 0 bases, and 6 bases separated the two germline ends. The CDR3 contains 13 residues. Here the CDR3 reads CASSAFSNYGYTF. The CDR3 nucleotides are TGTGCCAGCAGCGCCTTCTCTAACTATGGCTACACCTTC.

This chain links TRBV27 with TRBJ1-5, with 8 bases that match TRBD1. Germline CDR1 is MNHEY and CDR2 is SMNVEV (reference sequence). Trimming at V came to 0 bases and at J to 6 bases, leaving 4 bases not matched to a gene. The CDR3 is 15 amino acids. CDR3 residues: CASSLSAGGGQPQHF. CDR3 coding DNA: TGTGCCAGCAGTTTATCTGCAGGGGGCGGTCAGCCCCAGCATTTT.

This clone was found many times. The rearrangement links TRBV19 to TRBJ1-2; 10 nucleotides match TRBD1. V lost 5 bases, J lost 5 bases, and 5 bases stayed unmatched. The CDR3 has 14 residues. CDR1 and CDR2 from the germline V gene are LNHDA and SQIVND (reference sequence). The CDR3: CASSPGTGEYGYTF. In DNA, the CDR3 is TGTGCCAGTAGTCCCGGGACAGGGGAATATGGCTACACCTTC. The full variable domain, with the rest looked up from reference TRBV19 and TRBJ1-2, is DGGITQSPKYLFRKEGQNVTLSCEQNLNHDAMYWYRQDPGQGLRLIYYSQIVNDFQKGDIAEGYSVSREKKESFPLTVTSAQKNPTAFYLCASSPGTGEYGYTFGSGTRLTVV.

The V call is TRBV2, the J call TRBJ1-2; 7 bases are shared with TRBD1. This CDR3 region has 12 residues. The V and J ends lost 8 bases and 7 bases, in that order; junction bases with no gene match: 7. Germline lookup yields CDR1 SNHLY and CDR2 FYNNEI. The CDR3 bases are TGTGCCAGCTCCCGGGACAGTGTTGGCTACACCTTC. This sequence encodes CASSRDSVGYTF. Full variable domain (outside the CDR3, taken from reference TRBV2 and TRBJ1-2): EPEVTQTPSHQVTQMGQEVILRCVPISNHLYFYWYRQILGQKVEFLVSFYNNEISEKSEIFDDQFSVERPDGSNFTLKIRSTKLEDSAMYFCASSRDSVGYTFGSGTRLTVV.

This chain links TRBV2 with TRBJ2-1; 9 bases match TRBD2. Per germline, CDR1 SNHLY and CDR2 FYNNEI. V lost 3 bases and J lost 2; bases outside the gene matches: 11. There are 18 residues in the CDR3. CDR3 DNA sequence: TGTGCCAGCAGTGACGCCAGCGGGAGGAGCAGGGCCTACAATGAGCAGTTCTTC. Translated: CASSDASGRSRAYNEQFF.

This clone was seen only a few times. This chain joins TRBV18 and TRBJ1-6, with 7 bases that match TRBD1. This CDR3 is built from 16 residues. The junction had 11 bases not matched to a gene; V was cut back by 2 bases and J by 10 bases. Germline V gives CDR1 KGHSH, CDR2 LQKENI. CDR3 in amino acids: CASSPSRTGEGSPLHF. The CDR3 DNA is TGTGCCAGCTCACCAAGTAGGACAGGAGAAGGGTCACCCCTCCACTTT.

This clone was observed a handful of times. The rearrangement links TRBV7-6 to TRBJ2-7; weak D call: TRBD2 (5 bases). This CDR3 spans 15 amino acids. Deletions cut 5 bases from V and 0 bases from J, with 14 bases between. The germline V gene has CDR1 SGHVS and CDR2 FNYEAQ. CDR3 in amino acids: CASSPGVDSSYEQYF. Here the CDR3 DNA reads TGTGCCAGCAGCCCTGGGGTGGACTCCTCCTACGAGCAGTACTTC.

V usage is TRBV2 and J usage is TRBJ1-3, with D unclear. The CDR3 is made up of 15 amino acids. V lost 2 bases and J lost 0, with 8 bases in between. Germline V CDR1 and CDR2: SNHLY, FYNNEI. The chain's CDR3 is CASSESPLSGNTIYF. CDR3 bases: TGTGCCAGCAGTGAAAGCCCCCTCTCTGGAAACACCATATATTTT.

The CDR3 bases are TGTGCCAGCAGAAAAGAGGGCTTTTCCACAGATACGCAGTATTTT. Protein: CASRKEGFSTDTQYF. This chain joins TRBV7-3 and TRBJ2-3; weak D call: TRBD2 (5 bases). Per the germline V gene, CDR1 is SGHTA and CDR2 is FQGTGA. The CDR3 has 15 amino acids. Trimming cost V 6 bases and J 2 bases, with 15 bases left between them.

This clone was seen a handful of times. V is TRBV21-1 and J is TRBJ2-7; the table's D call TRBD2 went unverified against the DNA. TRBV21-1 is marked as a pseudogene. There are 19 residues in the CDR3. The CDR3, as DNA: TGTGCCAGCAGCAAAGACCGACGGGGGAGAGGTCCCCTTCTCTACGAGCAGTACGTC. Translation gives CASSKDRRGRGPLLYEQYV.

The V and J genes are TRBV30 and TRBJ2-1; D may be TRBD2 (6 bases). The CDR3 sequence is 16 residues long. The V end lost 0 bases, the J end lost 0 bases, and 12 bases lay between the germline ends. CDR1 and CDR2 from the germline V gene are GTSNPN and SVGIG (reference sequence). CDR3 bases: TGTGCCTGGAGTGTACGGGGGACCTTCTCCTACAATGAGCAGTTCTTC. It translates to CAWSVRGTFSYNEQFF.

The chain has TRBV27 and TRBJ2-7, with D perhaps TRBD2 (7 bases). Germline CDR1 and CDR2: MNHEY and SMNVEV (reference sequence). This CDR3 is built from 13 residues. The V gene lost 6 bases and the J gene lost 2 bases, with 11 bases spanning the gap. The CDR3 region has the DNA TGTGCCAGCAGCCGCGGGGGCGCCTACGAGCAGTACTTC. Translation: CASSRGGAYEQYF.

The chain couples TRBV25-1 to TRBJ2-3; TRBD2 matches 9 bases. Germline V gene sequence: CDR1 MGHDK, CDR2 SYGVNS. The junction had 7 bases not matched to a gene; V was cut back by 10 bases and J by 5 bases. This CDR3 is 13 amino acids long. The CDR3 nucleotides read TGTGCCACCTTAGCGGGAGTTGGAGATACGCAGTATTTT. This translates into CATLAGVGDTQYF.

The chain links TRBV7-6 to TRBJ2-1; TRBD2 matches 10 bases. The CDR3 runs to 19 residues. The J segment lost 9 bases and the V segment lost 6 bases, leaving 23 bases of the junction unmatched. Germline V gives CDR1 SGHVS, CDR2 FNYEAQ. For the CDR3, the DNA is TGTGCCAGCAGTTTACGAGCGGGAGGGCCTCCGGATCCTAGCAGTGAGCAGTTCTTC. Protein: CASSLRAGGPPDPSSEQFF.

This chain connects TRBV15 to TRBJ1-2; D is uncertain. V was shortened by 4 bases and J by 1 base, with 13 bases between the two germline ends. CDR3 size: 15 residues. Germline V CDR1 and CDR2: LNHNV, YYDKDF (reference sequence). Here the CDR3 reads CATSTRLGLNYGYTF. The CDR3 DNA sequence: TGTGCCACCAGCACGCGTCTTGGTCTTAACTATGGCTACACCTTC.

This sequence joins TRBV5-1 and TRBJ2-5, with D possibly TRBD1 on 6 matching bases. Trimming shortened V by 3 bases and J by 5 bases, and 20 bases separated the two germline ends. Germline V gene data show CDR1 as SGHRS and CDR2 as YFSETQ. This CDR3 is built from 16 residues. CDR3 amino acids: CASSWGPDRPRETQYF. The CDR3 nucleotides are TGCGCCAGCAGCTGGGGGCCGGACAGACCTAGGGAGACCCAGTACTTC.

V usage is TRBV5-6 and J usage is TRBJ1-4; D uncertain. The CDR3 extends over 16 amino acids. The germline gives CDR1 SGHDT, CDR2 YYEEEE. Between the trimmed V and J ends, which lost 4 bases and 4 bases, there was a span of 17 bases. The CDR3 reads CASSIDPKTSNEKLFF. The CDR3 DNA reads TGTGCCAGCAGCATAGACCCTAAGACAAGTAATGAAAAACTGTTTTTT.

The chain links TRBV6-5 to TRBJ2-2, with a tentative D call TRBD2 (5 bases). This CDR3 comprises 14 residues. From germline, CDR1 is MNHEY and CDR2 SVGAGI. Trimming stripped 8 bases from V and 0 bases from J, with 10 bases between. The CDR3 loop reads CASQSGSNTGELFF. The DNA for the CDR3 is TGTGCCAGCCAATCGGGATCGAACACCGGGGAGCTGTTTTTT.

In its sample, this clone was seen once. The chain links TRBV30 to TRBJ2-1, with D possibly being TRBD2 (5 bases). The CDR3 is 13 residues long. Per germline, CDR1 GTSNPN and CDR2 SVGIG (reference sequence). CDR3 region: CGIRPRGYNEQFF. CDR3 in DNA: TGTGGTATCAGACCACGGGGCTACAATGAGCAGTTCTTC. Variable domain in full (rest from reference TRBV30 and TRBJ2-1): SQTIHQWPATLVQPVGSPLSLECTVEGTSNPNLYWYRQAAGRGLQLLFYSVGIGQISSEVPQNLSASRPQDRQFILSSKKLLLSDSGFYLCGIRPRGYNEQFFGPGTRLTVL.

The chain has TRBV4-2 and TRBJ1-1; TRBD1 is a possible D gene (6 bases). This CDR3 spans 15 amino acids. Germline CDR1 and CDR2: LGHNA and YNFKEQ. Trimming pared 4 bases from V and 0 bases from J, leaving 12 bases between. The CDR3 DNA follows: TGTGCCAGCAGCCGAGCGACAGGAGTGAACACTGAAGCTTTCTTT. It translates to CASSRATGVNTEAFF.

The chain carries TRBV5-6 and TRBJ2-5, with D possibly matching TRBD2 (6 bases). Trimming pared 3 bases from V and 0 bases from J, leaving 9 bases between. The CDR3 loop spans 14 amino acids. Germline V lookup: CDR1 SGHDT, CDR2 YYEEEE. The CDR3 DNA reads TGTGCCAGCAGCTCCCCGGGGGACCAAGAGACCCAGTACTTC. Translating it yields CASSSPGDQETQYF.

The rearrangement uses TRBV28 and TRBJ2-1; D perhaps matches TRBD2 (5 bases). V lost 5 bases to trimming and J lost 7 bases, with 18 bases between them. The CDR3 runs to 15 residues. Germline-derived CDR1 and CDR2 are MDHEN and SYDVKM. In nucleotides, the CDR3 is TGTGCCAGCAGTCCCCCCCAAGGGAGCCTGAATGAGCAGTTCTTC. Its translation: CASSPPQGSLNEQFF.